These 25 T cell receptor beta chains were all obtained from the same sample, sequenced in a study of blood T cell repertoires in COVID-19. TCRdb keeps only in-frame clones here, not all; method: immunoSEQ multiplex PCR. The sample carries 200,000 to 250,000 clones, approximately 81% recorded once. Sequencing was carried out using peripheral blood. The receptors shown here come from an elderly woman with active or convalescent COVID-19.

CDR3 region: CASSQDALAGSSGANVLTF. CDR3 DNA: TGTGCCAGCAGCCAAGATGCACTAGCGGGATCCTCTGGGGCCAACGTCCTGACTTTC. The rearrangement uses TRBV4-2 and TRBJ2-6, with TRBD2 matching 10 bases. The CDR3 loop spans 19 amino acids. The trim removed 0 bases at V and 0 bases at J, leaving 5 bases unmatched. Germline V gene data show CDR1 as LGHNA and CDR2 as YNFKEQ.

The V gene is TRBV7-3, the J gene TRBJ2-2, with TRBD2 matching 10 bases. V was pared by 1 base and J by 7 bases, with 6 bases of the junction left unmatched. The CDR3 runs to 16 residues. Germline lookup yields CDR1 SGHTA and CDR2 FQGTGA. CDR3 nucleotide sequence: TGTGCCAGCAGCTTAAATCCTAGCGGGAGAGGCGGGGAGCTGTTTTTT. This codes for CASSLNPSGRGGELFF.

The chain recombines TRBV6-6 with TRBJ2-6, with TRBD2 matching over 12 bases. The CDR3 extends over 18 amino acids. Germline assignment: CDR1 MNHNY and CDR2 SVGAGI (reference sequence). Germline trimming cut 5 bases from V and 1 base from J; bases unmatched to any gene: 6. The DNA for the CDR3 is TGTGCCAGCAGTCCGAGACTAGCGGGGGAATCTGGGGCCAACGTCCTGACTTTC. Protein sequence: CASSPRLAGESGANVLTF.

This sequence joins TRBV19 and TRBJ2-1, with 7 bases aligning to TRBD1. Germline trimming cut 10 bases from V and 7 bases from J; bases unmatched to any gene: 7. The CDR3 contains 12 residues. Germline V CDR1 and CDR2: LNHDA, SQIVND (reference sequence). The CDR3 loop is CATSDRWNEQFF. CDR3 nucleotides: TGTGCCACCTCGGACAGGTGGAATGAGCAGTTCTTC.

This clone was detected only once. The CDR3, as DNA: TGTGCCAGCAGCTTTGGGGGGGGTTCAGATACGCAGTATTTT. Translation gives CASSFGGGSDTQYF. V gene TRBV7-2 combines with J gene TRBJ2-3, with 7 bases matching TRBD2. The ends lost 3 bases at V and 4 bases at J; junction bases unmatched: 4. Germline lookup yields CDR1 SGHTA and CDR2 FQGNSA. The CDR3 is 14 amino acids.

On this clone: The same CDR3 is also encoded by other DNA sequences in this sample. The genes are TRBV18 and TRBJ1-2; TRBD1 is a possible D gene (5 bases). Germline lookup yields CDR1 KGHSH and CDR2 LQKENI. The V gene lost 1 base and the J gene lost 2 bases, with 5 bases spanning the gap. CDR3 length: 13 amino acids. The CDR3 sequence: CASSPRQNYGYTF. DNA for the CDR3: TGTGCCAGCTCACCACGACAGAACTATGGCTACACCTTC.

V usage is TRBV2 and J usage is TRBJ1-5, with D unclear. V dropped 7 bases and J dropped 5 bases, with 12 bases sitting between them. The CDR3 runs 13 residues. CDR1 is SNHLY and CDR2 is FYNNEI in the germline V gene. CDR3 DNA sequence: TGTGCCAGCACCACAATAATGGATCAGCCCCAGCATTTT. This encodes CASTTIMDQPQHF.

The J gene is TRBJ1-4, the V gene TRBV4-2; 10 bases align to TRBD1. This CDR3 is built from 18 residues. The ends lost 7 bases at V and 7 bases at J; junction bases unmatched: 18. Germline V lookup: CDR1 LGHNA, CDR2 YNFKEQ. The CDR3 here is CASTTKVSSGTGVEKLFF. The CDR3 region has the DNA TGTGCCAGCACCACCAAGGTCAGTTCGGGGACAGGGGTTGAAAAACTGTTTTTT.

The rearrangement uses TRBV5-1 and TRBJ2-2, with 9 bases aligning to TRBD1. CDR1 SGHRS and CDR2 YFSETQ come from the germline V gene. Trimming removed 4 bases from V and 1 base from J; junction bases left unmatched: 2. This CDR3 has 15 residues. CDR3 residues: CASSTGQGNTGELFF. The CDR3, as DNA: TGCGCCAGCAGCACGGGACAGGGGAACACCGGGGAGCTGTTTTTT.

For the CDR3, the DNA is TGCGCCAGCAGCGCCCAGGGGGCGGATACGCAGTATTTT. It codes for CASSAQGADTQYF. The chain uses TRBV5-1 and TRBJ2-3; 8 nucleotides align to TRBD1. With 4 bases clipped from V and 6 bases from J, the junction kept 4 bases outside the gene matches. The CDR3 is made up of 13 amino acids. Germline values: CDR1 SGHRS, CDR2 YFSETQ.

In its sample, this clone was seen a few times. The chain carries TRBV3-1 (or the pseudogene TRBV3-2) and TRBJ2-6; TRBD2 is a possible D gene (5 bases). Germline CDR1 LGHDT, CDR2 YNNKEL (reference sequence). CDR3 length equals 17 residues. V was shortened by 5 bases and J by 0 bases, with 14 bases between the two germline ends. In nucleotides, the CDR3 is TGTGCCAGCAGCGCAAGAGGGCCGCACTCTGGGGCCAACGTCCTGACTTTC. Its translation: CASSARGPHSGANVLTF.

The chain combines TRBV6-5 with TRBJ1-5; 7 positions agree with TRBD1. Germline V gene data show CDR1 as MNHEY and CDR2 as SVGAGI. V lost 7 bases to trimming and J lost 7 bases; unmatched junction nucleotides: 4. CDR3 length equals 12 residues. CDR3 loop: CASKTGRQPQHF. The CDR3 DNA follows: TGTGCCAGCAAGACAGGGCGCCAGCCCCAGCATTTT.

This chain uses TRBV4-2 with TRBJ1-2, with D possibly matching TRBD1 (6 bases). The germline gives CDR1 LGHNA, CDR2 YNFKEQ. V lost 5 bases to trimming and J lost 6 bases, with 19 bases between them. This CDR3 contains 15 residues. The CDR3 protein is CASSEQVPGVNGYTF. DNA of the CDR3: TGTGCCAGCAGCGAACAGGTCCCAGGGGTTAATGGCTACACCTTC.

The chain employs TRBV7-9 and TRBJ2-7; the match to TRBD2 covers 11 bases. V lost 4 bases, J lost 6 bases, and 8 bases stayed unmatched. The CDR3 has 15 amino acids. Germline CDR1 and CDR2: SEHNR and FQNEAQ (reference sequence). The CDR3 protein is CASSSYSGRAGEQYF. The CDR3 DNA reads TGTGCCAGCAGCTCTTATAGCGGGAGGGCCGGCGAGCAGTACTTC.

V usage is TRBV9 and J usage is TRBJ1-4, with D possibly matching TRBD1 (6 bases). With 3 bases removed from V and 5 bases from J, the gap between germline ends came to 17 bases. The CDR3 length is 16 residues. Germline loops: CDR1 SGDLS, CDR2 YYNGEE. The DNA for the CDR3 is TGTGCCAGCAGCGGAACCCTTAGGGGGTCAAATGAAAAACTGTTTTTT. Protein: CASSGTLRGSNEKLFF.

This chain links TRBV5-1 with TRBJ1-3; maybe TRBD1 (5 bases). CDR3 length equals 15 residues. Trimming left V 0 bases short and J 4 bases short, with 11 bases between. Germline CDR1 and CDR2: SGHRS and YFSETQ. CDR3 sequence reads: CASSLEGARGNTIYF. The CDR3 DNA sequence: TGCGCCAGCAGCTTGGAAGGGGCGAGGGGAAACACCATATATTTT.

In DNA form, the CDR3 reads TGTGCCACCAGCGGGGCAGGAGGGACGGGAAAAGCTTTCTTT. This sequence encodes CATSGAGGTGKAFF. This chain joins TRBV15 and TRBJ1-1; D may be TRBD1 (5 bases). The CDR3 runs 14 residues. Germline values: CDR1 LNHNV, CDR2 YYDKDF (reference sequence). Trimming shortened V by 5 bases and J by 9 bases, and 19 bases separated the two germline ends.

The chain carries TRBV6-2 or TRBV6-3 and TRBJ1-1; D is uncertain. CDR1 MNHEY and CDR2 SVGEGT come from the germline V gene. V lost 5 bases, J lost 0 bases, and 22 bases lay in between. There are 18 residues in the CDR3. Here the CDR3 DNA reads TGTGCCAGCAGTCCGACTATTCGAAGGACTGACATGAACACTGAAGCTTTCTTT. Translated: CASSPTIRRTDMNTEAFF.

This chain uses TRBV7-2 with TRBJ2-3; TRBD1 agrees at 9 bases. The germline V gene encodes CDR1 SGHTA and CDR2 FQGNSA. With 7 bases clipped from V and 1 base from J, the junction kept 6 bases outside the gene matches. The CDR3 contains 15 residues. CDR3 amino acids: CASKEWTGGTDTQYF. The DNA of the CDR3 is TGTGCCAGCAAAGAATGGACAGGGGGCACAGATACGCAGTATTTT. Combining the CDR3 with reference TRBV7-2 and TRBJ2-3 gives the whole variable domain GAGVSQSPSNKVTEKGKDVELRCDPISGHTALYWYRQSLGQGLEFLIYFQGNSAPDKSGLPSDRFSAERTGGSVSTLTIQRTQQEDSAVYLCASKEWTGGTDTQYFGPGTRLTVL.

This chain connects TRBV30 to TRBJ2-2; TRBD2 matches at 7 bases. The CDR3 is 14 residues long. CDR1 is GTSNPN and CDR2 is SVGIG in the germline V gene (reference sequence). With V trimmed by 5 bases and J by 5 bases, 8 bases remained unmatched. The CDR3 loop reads CAWAGLADTGELFF. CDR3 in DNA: TGTGCCTGGGCGGGGCTAGCGGATACCGGGGAGCTGTTTTTT.

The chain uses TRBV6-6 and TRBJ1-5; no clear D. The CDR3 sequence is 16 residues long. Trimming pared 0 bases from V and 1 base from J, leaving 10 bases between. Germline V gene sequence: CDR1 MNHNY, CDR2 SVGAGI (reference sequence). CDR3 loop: CASSYSGLKSNQPQHF. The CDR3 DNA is TGTGCCAGCAGTTACTCCGGACTTAAGAGCAATCAGCCCCAGCATTTT.

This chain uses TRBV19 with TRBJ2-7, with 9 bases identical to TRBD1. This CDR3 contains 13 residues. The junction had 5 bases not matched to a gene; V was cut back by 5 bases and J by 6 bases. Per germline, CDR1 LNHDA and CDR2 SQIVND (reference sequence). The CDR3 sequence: CASSYGTGTEQYF. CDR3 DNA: TGTGCCAGTAGTTACGGGACAGGGACCGAGCAGTACTTC.

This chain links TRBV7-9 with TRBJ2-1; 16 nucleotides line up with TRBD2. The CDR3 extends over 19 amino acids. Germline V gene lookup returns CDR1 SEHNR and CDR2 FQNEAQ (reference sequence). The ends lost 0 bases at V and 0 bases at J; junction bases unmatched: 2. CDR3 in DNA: TGTGCCAGCAGCTTAGCGGGACTAGCGGGGGGGCGCTCCTACAATGAGCAGTTCTTC. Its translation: CASSLAGLAGGRSYNEQFF.

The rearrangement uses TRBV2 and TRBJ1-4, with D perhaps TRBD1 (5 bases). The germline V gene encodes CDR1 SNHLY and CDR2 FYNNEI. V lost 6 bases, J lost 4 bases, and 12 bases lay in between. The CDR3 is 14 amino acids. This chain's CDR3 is CASSQGGVNEKLFF. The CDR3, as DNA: TGTGCCAGCAGCCAGGGAGGGGTTAATGAAAAACTGTTTTTT.

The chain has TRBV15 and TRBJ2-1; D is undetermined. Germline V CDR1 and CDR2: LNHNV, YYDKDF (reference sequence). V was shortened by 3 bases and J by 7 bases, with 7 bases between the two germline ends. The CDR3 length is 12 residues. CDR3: CATSSWQNEQFF. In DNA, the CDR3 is TGTGCCACCAGCAGCTGGCAGAATGAGCAGTTCTTC.